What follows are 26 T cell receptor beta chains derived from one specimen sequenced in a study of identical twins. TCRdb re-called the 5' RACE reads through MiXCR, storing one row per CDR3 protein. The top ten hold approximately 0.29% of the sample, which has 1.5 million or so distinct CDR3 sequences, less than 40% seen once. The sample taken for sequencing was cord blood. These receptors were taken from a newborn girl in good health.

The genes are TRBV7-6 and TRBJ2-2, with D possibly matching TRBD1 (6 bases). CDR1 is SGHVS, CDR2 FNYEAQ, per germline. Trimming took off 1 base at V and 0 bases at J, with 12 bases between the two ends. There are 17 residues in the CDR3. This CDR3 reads CASSLVKWGPNTGELFF. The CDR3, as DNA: TGTGCCAGCAGCTTAGTCAAGTGGGGGCCGAACACCGGGGAGCTGTTTTTT. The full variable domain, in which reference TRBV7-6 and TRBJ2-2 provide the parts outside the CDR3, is GAGVSQSPRYKVTKRGQDVALRCDPISGHVSLYWYRQALGQGPEFLTYFNYEAQQDKSGLPNDRFSAERPEGSISTLTIQRTEQRDSAMYRCASSLVKWGPNTGELFFGEGSRLTVL.

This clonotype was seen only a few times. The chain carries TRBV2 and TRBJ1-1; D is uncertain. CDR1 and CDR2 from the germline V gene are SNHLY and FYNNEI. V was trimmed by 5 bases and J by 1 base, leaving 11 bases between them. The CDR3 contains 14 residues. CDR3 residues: CASSPPSGNTEAFF. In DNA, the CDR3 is TGTGCCAGCAGTCCCCCATCAGGGAACACTGAAGCTTTCTTT.

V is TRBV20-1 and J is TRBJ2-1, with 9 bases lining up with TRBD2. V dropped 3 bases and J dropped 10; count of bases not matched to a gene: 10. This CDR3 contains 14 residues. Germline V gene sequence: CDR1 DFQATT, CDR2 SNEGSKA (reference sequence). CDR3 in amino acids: CSASGLAGKREQFF. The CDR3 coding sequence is TGCAGTGCTAGTGGGCTAGCGGGGAAGAGGGAGCAGTTCTTC.

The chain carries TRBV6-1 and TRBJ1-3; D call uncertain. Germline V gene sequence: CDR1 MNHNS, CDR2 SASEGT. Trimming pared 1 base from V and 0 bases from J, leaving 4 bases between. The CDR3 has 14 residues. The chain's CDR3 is CASSEGYSGNTIYF. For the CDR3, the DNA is TGTGCCAGCAGTGAAGGGTACTCTGGAAACACCATATATTTT.

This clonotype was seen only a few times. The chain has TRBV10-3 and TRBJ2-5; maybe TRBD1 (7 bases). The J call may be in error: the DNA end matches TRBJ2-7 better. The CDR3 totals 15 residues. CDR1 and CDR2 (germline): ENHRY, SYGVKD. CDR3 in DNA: TGTGCCATCAGTGAGTCCCCAGGGGGGAATGGCGAGCAGTACTTC. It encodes CAISESPGGNGEQYF.

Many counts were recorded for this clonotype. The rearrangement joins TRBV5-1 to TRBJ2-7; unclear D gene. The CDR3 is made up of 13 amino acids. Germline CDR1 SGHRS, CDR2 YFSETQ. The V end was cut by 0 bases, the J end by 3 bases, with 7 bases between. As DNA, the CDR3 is TGCGCCAGCAGCTTGGTAACGCACTACGAGCAGTACTTC. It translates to CASSLVTHYEQYF.

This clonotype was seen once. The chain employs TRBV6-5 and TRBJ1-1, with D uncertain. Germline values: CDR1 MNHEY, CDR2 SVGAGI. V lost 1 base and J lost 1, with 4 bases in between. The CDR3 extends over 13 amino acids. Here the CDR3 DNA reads TGTGCCAGCAGTTACTGGCAGAACACTGAAGCTTTCTTT. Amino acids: CASSYWQNTEAFF.

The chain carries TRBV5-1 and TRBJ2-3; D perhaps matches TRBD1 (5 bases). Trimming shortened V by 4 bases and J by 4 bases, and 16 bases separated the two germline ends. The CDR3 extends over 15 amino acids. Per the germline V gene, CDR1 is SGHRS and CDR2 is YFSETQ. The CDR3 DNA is TGCGCCAGCAGCGCCGACCAACACAGGTCAGATACGCAGTATTTT. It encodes CASSADQHRSDTQYF. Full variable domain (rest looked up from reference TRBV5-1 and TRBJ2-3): KAGVTQTPRYLIKTRGQQVTLSCSPISGHRSVSWYQQTPGQGLQFLFEYFSETQRNKGNFPGRFSGRQFSNSRSEMNVSTLELGDSALYLCASSADQHRSDTQYFGPGTRLTVL.

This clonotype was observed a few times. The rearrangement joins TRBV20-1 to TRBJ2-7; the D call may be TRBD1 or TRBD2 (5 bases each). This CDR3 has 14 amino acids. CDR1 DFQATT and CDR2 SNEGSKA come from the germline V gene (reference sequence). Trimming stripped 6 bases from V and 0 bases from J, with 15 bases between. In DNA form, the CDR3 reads TGCAGTGCCACAAGGGACGGAATCTCCTACGAGCAGTACTTC. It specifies CSATRDGISYEQYF.

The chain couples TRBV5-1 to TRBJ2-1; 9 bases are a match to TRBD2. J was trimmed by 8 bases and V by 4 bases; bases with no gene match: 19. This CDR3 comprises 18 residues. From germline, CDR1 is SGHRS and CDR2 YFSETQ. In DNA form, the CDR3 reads TGCGCCAGCAGCGATGGCCCACGGATAGCGGGAGTTCTCTATGAGCAGTTCTTC. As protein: CASSDGPRIAGVLYEQFF.

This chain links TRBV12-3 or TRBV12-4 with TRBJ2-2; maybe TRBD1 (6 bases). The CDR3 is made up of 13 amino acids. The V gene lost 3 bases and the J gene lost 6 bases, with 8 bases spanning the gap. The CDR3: CASSFWGPGELFF. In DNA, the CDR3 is TGTGCCAGCAGTTTCTGGGGGCCCGGGGAGCTGTTTTTT.

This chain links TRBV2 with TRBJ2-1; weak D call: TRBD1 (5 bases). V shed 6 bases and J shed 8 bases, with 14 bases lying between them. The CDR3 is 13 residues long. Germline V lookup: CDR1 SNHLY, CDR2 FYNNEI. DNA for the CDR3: TGTGCCAGCAGCGCCGACAGATGGGATGAGCAGTTCTTC. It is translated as CASSADRWDEQFF. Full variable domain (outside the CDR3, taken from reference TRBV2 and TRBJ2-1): EPEVTQTPSHQVTQMGQEVILRCVPISNHLYFYWYRQILGQKVEFLVSFYNNEISEKSEIFDDQFSVERPDGSNFTLKIRSTKLEDSAMYFCASSADRWDEQFFGPGTRLTVL.

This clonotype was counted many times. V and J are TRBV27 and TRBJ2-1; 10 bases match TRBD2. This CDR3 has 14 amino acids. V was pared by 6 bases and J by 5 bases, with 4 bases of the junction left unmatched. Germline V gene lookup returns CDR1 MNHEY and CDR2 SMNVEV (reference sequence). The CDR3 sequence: CASSLSGRHNEQFF. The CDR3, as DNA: TGTGCCAGCAGCCTTAGCGGGAGGCACAATGAGCAGTTCTTC.

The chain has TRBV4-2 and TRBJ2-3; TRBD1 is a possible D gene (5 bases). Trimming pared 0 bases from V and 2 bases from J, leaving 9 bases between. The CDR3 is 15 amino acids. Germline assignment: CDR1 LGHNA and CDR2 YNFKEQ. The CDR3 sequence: CASSQDQGNTDTQYF. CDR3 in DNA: TGTGCCAGCAGCCAAGATCAGGGAAACACAGATACGCAGTATTTT.

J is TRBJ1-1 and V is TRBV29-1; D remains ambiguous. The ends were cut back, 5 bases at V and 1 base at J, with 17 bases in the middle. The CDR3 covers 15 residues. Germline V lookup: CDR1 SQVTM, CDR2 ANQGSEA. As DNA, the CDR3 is TGCAGCGTTCCTCGAACGGGTGACGGGAACACTGAAGCTTTCTTT. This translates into CSVPRTGDGNTEAFF.

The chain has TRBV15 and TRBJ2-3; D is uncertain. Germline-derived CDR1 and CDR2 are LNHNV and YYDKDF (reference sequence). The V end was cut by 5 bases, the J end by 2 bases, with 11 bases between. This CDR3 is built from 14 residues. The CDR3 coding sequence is TGTGCCACCAGCGTACGCGGTTTCACAGATACGCAGTATTTT. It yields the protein CATSVRGFTDTQYF.

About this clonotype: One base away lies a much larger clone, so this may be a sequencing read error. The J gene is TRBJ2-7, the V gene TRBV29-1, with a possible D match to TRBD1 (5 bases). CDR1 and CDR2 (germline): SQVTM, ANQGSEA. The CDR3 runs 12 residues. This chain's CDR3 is CGVTGQLYEQYF. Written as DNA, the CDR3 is TGCGGCGTTACTGGACAACTATACGAGCAGTACTTC.

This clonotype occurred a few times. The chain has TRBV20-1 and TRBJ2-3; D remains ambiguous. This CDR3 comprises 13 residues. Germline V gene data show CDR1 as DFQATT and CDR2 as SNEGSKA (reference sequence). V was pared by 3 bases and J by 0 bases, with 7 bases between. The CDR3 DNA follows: TGCAGTGCTAGCGACACTAGCACAGATACGCAGTATTTT. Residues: CSASDTSTDTQYF.

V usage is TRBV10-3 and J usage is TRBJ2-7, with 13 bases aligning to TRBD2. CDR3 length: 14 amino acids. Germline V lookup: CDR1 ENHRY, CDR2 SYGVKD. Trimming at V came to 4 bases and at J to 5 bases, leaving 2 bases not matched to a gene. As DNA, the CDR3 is TGTGCCATCAGTGGGACTAGCGGGAGCCACGAGCAGTACTTC. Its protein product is CAISGTSGSHEQYF.

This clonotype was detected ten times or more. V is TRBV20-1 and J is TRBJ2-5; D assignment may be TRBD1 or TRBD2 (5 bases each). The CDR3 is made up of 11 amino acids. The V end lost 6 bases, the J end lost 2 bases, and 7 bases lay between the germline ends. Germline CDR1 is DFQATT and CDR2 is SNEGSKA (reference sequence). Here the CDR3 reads CSAGVQETQYF. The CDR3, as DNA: TGCAGTGCGGGGGTTCAAGAGACCCAGTACTTC.

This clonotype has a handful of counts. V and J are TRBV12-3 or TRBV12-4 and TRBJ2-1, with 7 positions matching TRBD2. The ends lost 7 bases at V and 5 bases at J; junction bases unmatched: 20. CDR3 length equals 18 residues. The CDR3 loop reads CASTSGTKPRRADNEQFF. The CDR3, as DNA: TGTGCCAGCACCTCCGGGACTAAGCCCCGACGGGCAGACAATGAGCAGTTCTTC.

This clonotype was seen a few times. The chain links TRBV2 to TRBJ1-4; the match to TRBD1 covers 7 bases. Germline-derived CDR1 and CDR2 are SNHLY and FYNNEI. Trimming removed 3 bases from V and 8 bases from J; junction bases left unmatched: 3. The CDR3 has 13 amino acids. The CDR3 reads CASSEGRGEKLFF. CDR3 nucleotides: TGTGCCAGCAGTGAGGGCAGGGGGGAAAAACTGTTTTTT.

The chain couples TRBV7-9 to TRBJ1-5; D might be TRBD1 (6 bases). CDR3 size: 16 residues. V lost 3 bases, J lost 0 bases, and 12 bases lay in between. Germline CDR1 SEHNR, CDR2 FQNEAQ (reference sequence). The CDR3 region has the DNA TGTGCCAGCAGCTTCGGCAGGGGAAGTAGCAATCAGCCCCAGCATTTT. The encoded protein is CASSFGRGSSNQPQHF.

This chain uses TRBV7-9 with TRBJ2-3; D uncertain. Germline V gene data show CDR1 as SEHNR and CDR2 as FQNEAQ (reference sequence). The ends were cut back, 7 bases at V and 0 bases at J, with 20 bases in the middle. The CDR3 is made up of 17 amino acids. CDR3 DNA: TGTGCCAGCACCTCCTGGCCATACAGTCTAAGCACAGATACGCAGTATTTT. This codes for CASTSWPYSLSTDTQYF.

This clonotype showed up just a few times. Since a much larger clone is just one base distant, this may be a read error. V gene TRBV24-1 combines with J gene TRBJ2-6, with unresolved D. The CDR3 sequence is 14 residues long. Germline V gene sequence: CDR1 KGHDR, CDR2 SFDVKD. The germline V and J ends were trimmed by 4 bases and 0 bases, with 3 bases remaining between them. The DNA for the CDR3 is TGTGCCACCAGTGACAGCTCTGGGGCCAACGTCCTGACTTTC. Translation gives CATSDSSGANVLTF.

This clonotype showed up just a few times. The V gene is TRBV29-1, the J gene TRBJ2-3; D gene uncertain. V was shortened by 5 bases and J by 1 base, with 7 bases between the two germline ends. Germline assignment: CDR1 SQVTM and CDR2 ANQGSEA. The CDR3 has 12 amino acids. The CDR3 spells CSVSTGTDTQYF. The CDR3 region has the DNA TGCAGCGTTAGTACAGGCACAGATACGCAGTATTTT.